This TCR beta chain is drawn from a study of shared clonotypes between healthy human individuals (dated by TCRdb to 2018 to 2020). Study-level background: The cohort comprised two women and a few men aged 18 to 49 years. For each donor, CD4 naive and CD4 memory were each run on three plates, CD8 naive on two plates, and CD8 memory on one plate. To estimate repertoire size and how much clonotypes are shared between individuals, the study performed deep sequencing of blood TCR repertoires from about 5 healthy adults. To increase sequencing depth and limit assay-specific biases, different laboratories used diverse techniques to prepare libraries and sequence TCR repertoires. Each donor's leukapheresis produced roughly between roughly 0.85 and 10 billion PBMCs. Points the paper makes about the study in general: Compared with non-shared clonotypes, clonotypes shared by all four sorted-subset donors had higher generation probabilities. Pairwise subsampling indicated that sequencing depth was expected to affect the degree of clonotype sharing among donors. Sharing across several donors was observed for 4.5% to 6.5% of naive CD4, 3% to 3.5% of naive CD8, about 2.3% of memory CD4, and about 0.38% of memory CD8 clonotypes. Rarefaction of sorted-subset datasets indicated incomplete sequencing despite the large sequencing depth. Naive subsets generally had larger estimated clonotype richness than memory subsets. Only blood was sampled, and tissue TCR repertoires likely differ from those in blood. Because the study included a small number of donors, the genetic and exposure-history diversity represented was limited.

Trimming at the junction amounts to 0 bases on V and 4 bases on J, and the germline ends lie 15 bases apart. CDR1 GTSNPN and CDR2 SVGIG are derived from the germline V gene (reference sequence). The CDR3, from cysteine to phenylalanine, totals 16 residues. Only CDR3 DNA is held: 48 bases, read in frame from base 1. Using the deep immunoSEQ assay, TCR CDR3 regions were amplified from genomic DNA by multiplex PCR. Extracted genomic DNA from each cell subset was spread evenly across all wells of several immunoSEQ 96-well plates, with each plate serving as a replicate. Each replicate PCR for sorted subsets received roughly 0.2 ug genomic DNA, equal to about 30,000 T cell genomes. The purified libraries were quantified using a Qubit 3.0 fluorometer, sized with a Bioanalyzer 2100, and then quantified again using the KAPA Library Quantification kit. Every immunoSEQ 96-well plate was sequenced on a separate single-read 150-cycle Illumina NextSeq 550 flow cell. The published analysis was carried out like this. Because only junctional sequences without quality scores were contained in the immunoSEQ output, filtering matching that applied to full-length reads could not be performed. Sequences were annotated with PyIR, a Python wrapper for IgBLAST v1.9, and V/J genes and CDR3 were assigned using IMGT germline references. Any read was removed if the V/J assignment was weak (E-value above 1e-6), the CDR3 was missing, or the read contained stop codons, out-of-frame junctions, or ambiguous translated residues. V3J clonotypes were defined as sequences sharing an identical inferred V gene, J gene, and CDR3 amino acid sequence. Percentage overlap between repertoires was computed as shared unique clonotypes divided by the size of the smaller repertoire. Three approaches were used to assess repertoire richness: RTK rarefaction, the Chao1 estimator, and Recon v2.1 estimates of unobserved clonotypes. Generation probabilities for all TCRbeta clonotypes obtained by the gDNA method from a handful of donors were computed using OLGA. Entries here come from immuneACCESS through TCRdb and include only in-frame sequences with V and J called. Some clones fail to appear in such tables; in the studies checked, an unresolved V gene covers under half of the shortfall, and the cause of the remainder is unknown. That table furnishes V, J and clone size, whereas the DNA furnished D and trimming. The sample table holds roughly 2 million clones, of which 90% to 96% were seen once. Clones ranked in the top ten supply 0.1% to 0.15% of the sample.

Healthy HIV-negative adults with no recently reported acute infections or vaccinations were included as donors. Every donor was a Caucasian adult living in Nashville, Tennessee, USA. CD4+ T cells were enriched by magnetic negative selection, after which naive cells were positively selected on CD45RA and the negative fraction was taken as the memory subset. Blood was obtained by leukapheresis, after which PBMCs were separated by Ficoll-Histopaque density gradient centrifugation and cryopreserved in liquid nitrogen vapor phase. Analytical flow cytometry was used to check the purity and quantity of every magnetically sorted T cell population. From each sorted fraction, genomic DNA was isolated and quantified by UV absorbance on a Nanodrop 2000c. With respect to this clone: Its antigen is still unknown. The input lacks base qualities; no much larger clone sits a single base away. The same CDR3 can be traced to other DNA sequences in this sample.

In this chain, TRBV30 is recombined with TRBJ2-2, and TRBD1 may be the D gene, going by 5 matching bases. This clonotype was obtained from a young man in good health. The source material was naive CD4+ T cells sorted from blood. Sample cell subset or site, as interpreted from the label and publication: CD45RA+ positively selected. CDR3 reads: CAWSVLLGPGTGELFF. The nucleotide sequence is TGTGCCTGGAGTGTATTATTGGGGCCGGGCACCGGGGAGCTGTTTTTT.